The 19 T cell receptor beta chains below all came from one sample that was sequenced in a study of blood T cell repertoires in COVID-19. TCRdb's table, derived via immunoSEQ multiplex PCR, lists solely in-frame clones and lacks some. The sample has fewer than 60,000 clones, more than 75% seen once. The sequenced sample was peripheral blood. Receptors were obtained from a woman in her sixties or seventies with COVID-19, enrolled during active disease.

This chain connects TRBV27 to TRBJ2-6; 8 bases line up with TRBD1. Germline-derived CDR1 and CDR2 are MNHEY and SMNVEV (reference sequence). The CDR3 has 16 residues. With 4 bases clipped from V and 2 bases from J, the junction kept 4 bases outside the gene matches. The CDR3 region has the DNA TGTGCCAGCAGTTGGCAGGGGGCGACTGGGGCCAACGTCCTGACTTTC. Its translation: CASSWQGATGANVLTF.

The rearrangement uses TRBV2 and TRBJ1-2; D is undetermined. The germline V gene encodes CDR1 SNHLY and CDR2 FYNNEI. There are 14 residues in the CDR3. Deletions cut 2 bases from V and 7 bases from J, with 14 bases between. CDR3 bases: TGTGCCAGCAGTGAAACTCGTCAGGCTGGTGGCTACACCTTC. This sequence encodes CASSETRQAGGYTF. Based on the CDR3 plus reference TRBV2 and TRBJ1-2, the full variable domain is EPEVTQTPSHQVTQMGQEVILRCVPISNHLYFYWYRQILGQKVEFLVSFYNNEISEKSEIFDDQFSVERPDGSNFTLKIRSTKLEDSAMYFCASSETRQAGGYTFGSGTRLTVV.

V and J are TRBV29-1 and TRBJ1-1; the D is unclear. The V gene's germline CDR1 is SQVTM and CDR2 ANQGSEA. The CDR3 covers 13 residues. The germline V and J ends were trimmed by 3 bases and 1 base, with 9 bases remaining between them. CDR3 protein: CSVDRPGNTEAFF. The CDR3 DNA sequence: TGCAGCGTTGATAGGCCGGGGAACACTGAAGCTTTCTTT.

J is TRBJ1-6 and V is TRBV4-2; no firm D call. The germline CDR1 and CDR2 sequences are LGHNA and YNFKEQ. V was pared by 1 base and J by 3 bases, with 7 bases between. The CDR3 totals 15 residues. The CDR3: CASSQGRSYNSPLHF. The CDR3 DNA follows: TGTGCCAGCAGCCAAGGGAGGAGCTATAATTCACCCCTCCACTTT.

This clone was detected only once. This chain links TRBV4-2 with TRBJ1-2; D possibly corresponds to TRBD1 (5 bases). The CDR3 consists of 17 residues. The ends were cut back, 0 bases at V and 4 bases at J, with 18 bases in the middle. The germline V gene has CDR1 LGHNA and CDR2 YNFKEQ. As DNA, the CDR3 is TGTGCCAGCAGCCAAGATACCTCCATGGGGCCGCGCTATGGCTACACCTTC. It specifies CASSQDTSMGPRYGYTF.

This sequence joins TRBV7-2 and TRBJ2-7; D ambiguous. The germline V gene has CDR1 SGHTA and CDR2 FQGNSA. The CDR3 extends over 12 amino acids. Trimming left V 5 bases short and J 1 base short, with 6 bases between. CDR3 in DNA: TGTGCCAGCAGCCCCAGTTCCTACGAGCAGTACTTC. It codes for CASSPSSYEQYF.

The genes are TRBV10-3 and TRBJ1-6, with TRBD1 identical over 7 bases. The germline V gene encodes CDR1 ENHRY and CDR2 SYGVKD. The CDR3 consists of 16 residues. V shed 0 bases and J 7 bases; nucleotides not matched to a gene: 6. The CDR3 nucleotides read TGTGCCATCAGTGAGTCGTCAGGGGGGAAGAATTCACCCCTCCACTTT. Translating gives CAISESSGGKNSPLHF.

This chain joins TRBV19 and TRBJ2-1, with TRBD2 matching over 11 bases. CDR3 length: 15 amino acids. J gave up 6 bases and V 2 bases, and 3 bases lay outside the gene matches. The V gene's germline CDR1 is LNHDA and CDR2 SQIVND (reference sequence). CDR3 loop: CASSITGLAGNEQFF. In nucleotides, the CDR3 is TGTGCCAGTAGTATAACCGGACTAGCGGGCAATGAGCAGTTCTTC.

J is TRBJ2-2 and V is TRBV11-2; 7 bases are a match to TRBD1. The V segment lost 1 base and the J segment 2 bases; nucleotides outside the gene matches: 4. CDR3 length: 16 residues. Germline CDR1 reads SGHAT; CDR2 reads FQNNGV. The chain's CDR3 is CASSLVGTANTGELFF. DNA for the CDR3: TGTGCCAGCAGCTTAGTTGGGACAGCTAACACCGGGGAGCTGTTTTTT.

The DNA of the CDR3 is TGTGCCACCAAGGGGACTAGCGAAACCTACAATGAGCAGTTCTTC. Translated, it gives CATKGTSETYNEQFF. V and J are TRBV15 and TRBJ2-1; 10 bases agree with TRBD2. V shed 7 bases and J 2 bases; nucleotides not matched to a gene: 5. The CDR3 runs to 15 residues. Germline V gives CDR1 LNHNV, CDR2 YYDKDF (reference sequence).

V and J are TRBV2 and TRBJ1-1; TRBD1 agrees at 9 bases. CDR3 size: 14 residues. Germline V gene data show CDR1 as SNHLY and CDR2 as FYNNEI. With 5 bases clipped from V and 6 bases from J, the junction kept 7 bases outside the gene matches. As DNA, the CDR3 is TGTGCCAGCAGTCACAGGGGGCTGGCGGCTGAAGCTTTCTTT. This gives the protein CASSHRGLAAEAFF.

This clone was observed a handful of times. This sequence joins TRBV7-9 and TRBJ2-3; D call uncertain. V lost 0 bases to trimming and J lost 2 bases, with 6 bases between them. CDR3 size: 14 residues. Per germline, CDR1 SEHNR and CDR2 FQNEAQ (reference sequence). Written as DNA, the CDR3 is TGTGCCAGCAGCTTAGCGGGCGACACAGATACGCAGTATTTT. Encoded protein: CASSLAGDTDTQYF.

The J gene is TRBJ2-1, the V gene TRBV5-1; 11 nucleotides agree with TRBD2. Germline V gene lookup returns CDR1 SGHRS and CDR2 YFSETQ. The CDR3 spans 17 residues. J gave up 9 bases and V 4 bases, and 15 bases lay outside the gene matches. This CDR3 reads CASSTRVVAGGPSEQFF. Written as DNA, the CDR3 is TGCGCCAGCAGCACCCGCGTTGTAGCGGGAGGGCCTAGTGAGCAGTTCTTC.

The chain links TRBV10-3 to TRBJ1-1, with TRBD1 matching over 9 bases. Trimming took 2 bases from V and 1 from J; bases not matched to a gene: 2. The CDR3 runs to 15 residues. CDR1 and CDR2 (germline): ENHRY, SYGVKD. The CDR3 nucleotides are TGTGCCATCAGTGAGCCGGGACAGGGGAACACTGAAGCTTTCTTT. Protein: CAISEPGQGNTEAFF.

The rearrangement uses TRBV19 and TRBJ1-3, with TRBD1 matching 9 bases. Trimming removed 5 bases from V and 0 bases from J; junction bases left unmatched: 11. This CDR3 comprises 18 residues. Germline CDR1 reads LNHDA; CDR2 reads SQIVND (reference sequence). As DNA, the CDR3 is TGTGCCAGTAGTGAGGGCCCCGGGACAGGGTTCTCTGGAAACACCATATATTTT. Protein: CASSEGPGTGFSGNTIYF.

This clone was detected only a few times. The gene calls are TRBV5-6 and TRBJ1-1; D is ambiguous. This CDR3 comprises 11 residues. Germline CDR1 SGHDT, CDR2 YYEEEE. V was clipped by 0 bases and J by 7 bases, with 4 bases between them. DNA for the CDR3: TGTGCCAGCAGCTTGGGGCTTGAAGCTTTCTTT. As protein: CASSLGLEAFF.

The chain combines TRBV2 with TRBJ1-5; D perhaps matches TRBD1 (6 bases). This CDR3 region has 14 residues. Germline assignment: CDR1 SNHLY and CDR2 FYNNEI. The V gene lost 4 bases and the J gene lost 0 bases, with 7 bases spanning the gap. CDR3 coding DNA: TGTGCCAGCAGTGGGACAGCTAGCAATCAGCCCCAGCATTTT. Translating it yields CASSGTASNQPQHF. The full variable domain, its missing parts supplied by reference TRBV2 and TRBJ1-5, is EPEVTQTPSHQVTQMGQEVILRCVPISNHLYFYWYRQILGQKVEFLVSFYNNEISEKSEIFDDQFSVERPDGSNFTLKIRSTKLEDSAMYFCASSGTASNQPQHFGDGTRLSIL.

The V gene is TRBV7-9, the J gene TRBJ2-7; 7 nucleotides align to TRBD1. Germline CDR1 is SEHNR and CDR2 is FQNEAQ (reference sequence). This CDR3 spans 13 amino acids. With V trimmed by 4 bases and J by 3 bases, 3 bases remained unmatched. The CDR3 is CASSYNRGYEQYF. DNA of the CDR3: TGTGCCAGCAGCTACAACAGGGGCTACGAGCAGTACTTC.

This clone turned up a few times. This chain connects TRBV11-3 to TRBJ1-1; TRBD1 matches 7 bases. V was pared by 5 bases and J by 1 base, with 13 bases of the junction left unmatched. CDR1 and CDR2 (germline): SGHNT, YENEEA. The CDR3 extends over 17 amino acids. CDR3 in amino acids: CASSNRGGISANTEAFF. For the CDR3, the DNA is TGTGCCAGCAGCAACAGGGGTGGTATCTCGGCGAACACTGAAGCTTTCTTT.